The T cell receptor beta chain described here comes from a study of shared clonotypes between healthy human individuals (dated by TCRdb to 2020 to 2021). In terms of the full investigation: The cohort included a few men and a couple of women between 18 and 49 years of age. For each donor, three plates each were used for CD4 naive and CD4 memory, two plates were used for CD8 naive, and one plate was used for CD8 memory. To estimate repertoire size and how much clonotypes are shared between individuals, the study performed deep sequencing of blood TCR repertoires from five healthy adults. To increase sequencing depth and limit assay-specific biases, TCR repertoire library preparation and sequencing were carried out by different laboratories using diverse techniques. Leukapheresis yielded between about 0.85 and 10 billion PBMCs per donor. Overall study results and their limits: Clonotypes shared by all four sorted-subset donors showed higher generation probabilities than non-shared clonotypes. Sharing across four donors was observed for roughly 5.4% of naive CD4, 3.5% of naive CD8, 2% to 2.5% of memory CD4, and roughly 0.43% of memory CD8 clonotypes. Based on pairwise subsampling, the degree of clonotype sharing among donors was expected to be affected by sequencing depth. Estimated clonotype richness was generally larger for naive than for memory subsets. Incomplete sequencing was indicated by rarefaction of sorted-subset datasets, despite the large sequencing depth. Sampling was restricted to blood, and TCR repertoires in tissues likely differ from the TCR repertoires found in blood. The genetic and exposure-history diversity represented was limited by the small number of donors.

Using the deep immunoSEQ assay, multiplex PCR amplified TCR CDR3 regions from genomic DNA. Extracted genomic DNA from each cell subset was spread evenly across all wells of several immunoSEQ 96-well plates, with each plate serving as a replicate. For sorted subsets, about 220 ng of genomic DNA, equivalent to some 30,000 T cell genomes, went into each replicate PCR. Purified libraries were measured with a Qubit 3.0 fluorometer, size-checked on a Bioanalyzer 2100, and measured again with the KAPA Library Quantification kit. Every immunoSEQ 96-well plate was sequenced on a dedicated single-read 150-cycle Illumina NextSeq 550 flow cell. On the authors' methods: Because the immunoSEQ output included only junctional sequences and no quality scores, the filtering could not be the same as the filtering used for full-length reads. To assign V/J genes and CDR3, sequences were annotated using PyIR, a Python wrapper for IgBLAST v1.9, with IMGT germline references. Reads were filtered out if the reads had weak V/J assignments (E-value above 1e-6), no CDR3, stop codons, out-of-frame junctions, or ambiguous translated residues. A V3J clonotype was defined by an identical inferred V gene, J gene, and CDR3 amino acid sequence. To compute the percentage overlap between repertoires, the number of shared unique clonotypes was divided by the size of the smaller repertoire. RTK rarefaction, the Chao1 estimator, and Recon v2.1 estimates of unobserved clonotypes were used to assess repertoire richness. Generation probabilities were computed with OLGA for all TCRbeta clonotypes obtained by the gDNA method from several donors. TCRdb limited this immuneACCESS table to in-frame rearrangements with V and J called. A share of clones is missing; checked studies link under half to unresolved V genes, and the rest is unexplained. Clone size and the V and J calls come from that table; the DNA yielded D and trimming. The sample table holds millions of clones, of which just over 90% were seen once. The top ten hold roughly 0.13% of the sample.

From a lookup of the germline V gene, CDR1 and CDR2 are SGHTA and FQGNSA. V loses 4 bases, J loses 4 bases, and the germline ends lie 13 bases apart. There are 14 amino acids in the CDR3, from cysteine to phenylalanine inclusive. Of the read, only the CDR3 DNA is kept; its 42 bases are in frame from base 1. Donors were healthy HIV-negative adults with no recently reported acute infections or vaccinations. All donors were Caucasian adults living in Nashville, Tennessee, USA. Magnetic negative selection was used to enrich CD4+ T cells, after which naive cells were positively selected on CD45RA and the negative fraction became the memory subset. Blood was obtained by leukapheresis, after which PBMCs were separated by Ficoll-Histopaque density gradient centrifugation and cryopreserved in liquid nitrogen vapor phase. Analytical flow cytometry was used to check the purity and quantity of each magnetically sorted T cell population. Each sorted fraction had its genomic DNA isolated and then quantified by UV absorbance on a Nanodrop 2000c.

Turning to this clone: What this receptor recognizes is not known. Per-nucleotide qualities are absent, and no much larger clonotype sits a single base away.

The sequence joins TRBV7-2 to TRBJ1-1; no D gene is confidently identified. This receptor was obtained from a young man in good health. The sequencing input was naive CD4+ T cells sorted from blood. Sample cell subset or site, as interpreted from the label and publication: CD45RA+ positively selected. The nucleotide sequence reads as follows: TGTGCCAGCAGCTCCCGGGTCGAGAGCACTGAAGCTTTCTTT. Its translation is CASSSRVESTEAFF.